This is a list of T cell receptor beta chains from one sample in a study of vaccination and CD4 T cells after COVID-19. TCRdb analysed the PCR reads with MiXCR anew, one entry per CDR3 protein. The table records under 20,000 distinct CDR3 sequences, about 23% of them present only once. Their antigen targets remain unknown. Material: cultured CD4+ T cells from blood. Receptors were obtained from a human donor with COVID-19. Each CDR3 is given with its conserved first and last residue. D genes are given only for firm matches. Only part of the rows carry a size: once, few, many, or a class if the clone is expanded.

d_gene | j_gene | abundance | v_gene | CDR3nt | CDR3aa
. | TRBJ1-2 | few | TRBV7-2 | TGTGCCAGCAGCCACAGTTGGGACGGACGTTATGGCTACACCTTC | CASSHSWDGRYGYTF
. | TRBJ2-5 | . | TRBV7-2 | TGTGCCAGCAGCGACAAGGGGCTCGTAAGAGGGACCCAGTACTTC | CASSDKGLVRGTQYF
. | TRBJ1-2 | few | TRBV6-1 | TGTGCCAGCCAACCGGAGGGCCCAGCGCTCTATGGCTACACCTTC | CASQPEGPALYGYTF
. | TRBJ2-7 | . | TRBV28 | TGTGCCAGCAGTTTAACCACCCCCCCAGAGAAACCCTCCTACGAGCAGTACTTC | CASSLTTPPEKPSYEQYF
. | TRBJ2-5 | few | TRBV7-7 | TGTGCTAGCAGCTTAGACGGACAAGAGACCCAGTACTTC | CASSLDGQETQYF
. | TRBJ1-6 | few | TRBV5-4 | TGTGCCAGCAGCTTGTTATTCGGCAGCGAGAATAATTCACCCCTCCACTTT | CASSLLFGSENNSPLHF
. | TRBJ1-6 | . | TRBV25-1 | TGTGCCAGCAGTGCCCCGGGCACCTATAATTCACCCCTCCACTTT | CASSAPGTYNSPLHF
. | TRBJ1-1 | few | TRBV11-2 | TGTGCCAGCAGCCCGCCGACACCCCAGAACACTGAAGCTTTCTTT | CASSPPTPQNTEAFF
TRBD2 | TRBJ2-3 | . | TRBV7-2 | TGTGCCAGCAGCGTACTAGCGGGGGCGGATACGCAGTATTTT | CASSVLAGADTQYF
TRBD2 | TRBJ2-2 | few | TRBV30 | TGTGCCTGGAGCCCTAGCGGGACCGGGGAGCTGTTTTTT | CAWSPSGTGELFF
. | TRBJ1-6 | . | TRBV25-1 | TGTGCCAGCAGTTGGGGGGCTTGGAATTCACCCCTCCACTTT | CASSWGAWNSPLHF
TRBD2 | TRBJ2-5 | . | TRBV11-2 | TGTGCCAGCAGCCTGACTAGCGGGGGGAGCCAAGAGACCCAGTACTTC | CASSLTSGGSQETQYF
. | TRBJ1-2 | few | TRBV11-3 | TGTGCCAGCAGCTTAGAACTTAGTCTGCCCTACACCTTC | CASSLELSLPYTF
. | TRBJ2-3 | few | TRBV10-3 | TGTGCCATCAAGCCCCAGGAGGGAACTAGCACAGATACGCAGTATTTT | CAIKPQEGTSTDTQYF
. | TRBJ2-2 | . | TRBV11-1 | TGTGCCAGCAGCTTGTTGGGAACCAACACCGGGGAGCTGTTTTTT | CASSLLGTNTGELFF
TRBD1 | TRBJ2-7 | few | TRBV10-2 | TGCGCCAGCAGTCGGACAGGGGGCAAGTACGAGCAGTACTTC | CASSRTGGKYEQYF
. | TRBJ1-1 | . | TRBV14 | TGTGCCAGCAGCGAAAGAAACGGTTACCATGCTTTCTTT | CASSERNGYHAFF
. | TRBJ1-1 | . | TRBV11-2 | TGTGCCAGCAGCTTGACGGGCTATGGCACTGAAGCTTTCTTT | CASSLTGYGTEAFF
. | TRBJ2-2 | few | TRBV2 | TGTGCCAGCAGTGGGAGCCAGGGTGCCACCGGGGAGCTGTTTTTT | CASSGSQGATGELFF
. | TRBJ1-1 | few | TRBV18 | TGTGCCAGCTCACCGGGGTTCACTGAAGCTTTCTTT | CASSPGFTEAFF
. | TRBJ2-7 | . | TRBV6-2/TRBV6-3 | TGTGCCAGCAGTCCCCTGTCGACAGTTCCTAACGAGCAGTACTTC | CASSPLSTVPNEQYF
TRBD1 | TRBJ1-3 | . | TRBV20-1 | TGCAGTGCTAGATCTAGGACAGGGTATAGGAACACCATATATTTT | CSARSRTGYRNTIYF
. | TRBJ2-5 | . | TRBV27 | TGTGCCAGTAGTACCGAGACCCCAGGAAAGACCCAGTACTTC | CASSTETPGKTQYF
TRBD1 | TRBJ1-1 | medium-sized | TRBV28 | TGTGCCAGCAGTTTAATGGCCACCTCGACAGGGTACTCCCCCGAAGCTTTCTTT | CASSLMATSTGYSPEAFF
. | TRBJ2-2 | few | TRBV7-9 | TGTGCCAGCAGCTTAACAGAAAGCACCGGGGAGCTGTTTTTT | CASSLTESTGELFF
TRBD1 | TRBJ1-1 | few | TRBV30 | TGTGCCTGGAGTCCCGGGACAGGGTCTGAAGCTTTCTTT | CAWSPGTGSEAFF
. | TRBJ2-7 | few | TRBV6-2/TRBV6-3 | TGTGCCAGCAGCCATCGCCGGGACGGCGGGGCGGGGCAGTACTTC | CASSHRRDGGAGQYF
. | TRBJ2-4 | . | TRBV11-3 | TGTGCCAGCAGCTTACGGGCTAGCCTAGCCAAAAACATTCAGTACTTC | CASSLRASLAKNIQYF
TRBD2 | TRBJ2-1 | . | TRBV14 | TGTGCCAGCAGCCAATGGCGGCTAGCGGGCCTCAATGAGCAGTTCTTC | CASSQWRLAGLNEQFF
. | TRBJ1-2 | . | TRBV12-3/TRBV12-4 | TGTGCCAGCAGTTCCTTGGGAGATGGCTACACCTTC | CASSSLGDGYTF
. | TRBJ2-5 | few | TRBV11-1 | TGTGCCAGTACCGTGGGCCCGAGGGAGACCCAGTACTTC | CASTVGPRETQYF
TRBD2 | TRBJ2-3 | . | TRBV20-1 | TGCAGTGCTAGAGATCAACAGCGGGGGGTCTCAGATACGCAGTATTTT | CSARDQQRGVSDTQYF
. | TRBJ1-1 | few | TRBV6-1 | TGTGCCAGCATCTTACGGGGAAATGTGAACACTGAAGCTTTCTTT | CASILRGNVNTEAFF
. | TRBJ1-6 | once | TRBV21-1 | TGTGCCAGCAGCCCTGAGCCAAGCCTTAATTCACCCCCCCACTTT | CASSPEPSLNSPPHF
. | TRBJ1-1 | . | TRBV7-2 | TGTGCCAGCAGCTTAGGGCTGGACACTGAAGCTTTCTTT | CASSLGLDTEAFF
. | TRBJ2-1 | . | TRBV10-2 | TGCGCCGGAAGCGGCGGGGCGAACAATGAGCAGTTCTTC | CAGSGGANNEQFF
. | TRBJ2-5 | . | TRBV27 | TGTGCCAGCAGTTTCAGGTTTAGGGAAGAAAAACAAGAGACCCAGTACTTC | CASSFRFREEKQETQYF
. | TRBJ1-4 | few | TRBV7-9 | TGTGCCAGCAGCCCCAACCTGCGGGAGAATGAAAAACTGTTTTTT | CASSPNLRENEKLFF
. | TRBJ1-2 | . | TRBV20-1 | TGCAGTGCTAGAGATCACAGGTTTGGGAGAAGTGGCTACACCTTC | CSARDHRFGRSGYTF
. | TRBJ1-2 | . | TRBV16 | TGTGCCAGCAGCGTCACGGCTAACTATGGCTACACCTTC | CASSVTANYGYTF
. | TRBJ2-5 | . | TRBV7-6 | TGTGCCAGCAGCCCGGGAGAGACCCAGTACTTC | CASSPGETQYF
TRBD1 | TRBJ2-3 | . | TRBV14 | TGTGCCAGCAGCCAAGATCTAGTTACAGGGGGCGGCACAGATACGCAGTATTTT | CASSQDLVTGGGTDTQYF
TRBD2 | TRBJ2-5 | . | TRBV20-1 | TGCAGTGCTAGACCCGGGGGGTGGGAGACCCAGTACTTC | CSARPGGWETQYF